These T cell receptor beta chains were read from a single sample in a study of blood T cells in healthy people across ages. TCRdb re-analysed the 5' RACE reads in MiXCR, keeping a single row per CDR3 protein. This sample carries roughly 1.6 million distinct CDR3 sequences, roughly 30% of them seen once, and the ten largest clones take 10% to 12%. Source material: blood. The receptors were gathered from a woman in her 30s in good health. Each CDR3 is given with its conserved first and last residue. The order of the fields is V gene, CDR3 protein.

TRBV7-9 CASSPEAGYEQYF
TRBV4-1 CASSLGGGAREKLFF
TRBV5-1 CASSLAPSGVGDTQYF
TRBV12-3/TRBV12-4 CASSSRRGGYQETQYF
TRBV7-9 CASSSSLTSGGYEQYF
TRBV7-9 CASSPWDYDSYNEQFF
TRBV9 CASSPRRTGGTEKLFF
TRBV27 CASSLTGAGSPLHF
TRBV5-1 CASKAWFWETQYF
TRBV11-2 CASSLEGDTYYGYTF
TRBV9 CASSVGTGTGQFF
TRBV20-1 CSAKRGNTYNEQFF
TRBV2 CASAGSNQPQHF
TRBV12-3/TRBV12-4 CASSLGALHTEAFF
TRBV7-3 CASSGSRSDTQYF
TRBV6-1 CATSFRPAETQYF
TRBV24-1 CATSAVEEDTIYF
TRBV14 CASSRPLAGGPTDTQYF
TRBV5-5 CASSFLATADYNEQFF
TRBV7-9 CASSLSGTGGFGANVLTF
TRBV2 CASSDDRPYEQYF
TRBV5-1 CASSLEGTGKETQYF
TRBV15 CATSRVGVEAFF
TRBV7-2 CASSFHSGSTDTQYF
TRBV20-1 CSAREARGWGTEAFF
TRBV7-9 CASSIEGPEAFF
TRBV21-1 CASSKALLRGNGYTF
TRBV7-9 CASSLILTEAFF
TRBV20-1 CSVLTSVEETQYF
TRBV7-3 CASSLLQGAQEQYF
TRBV9 CASSEGGRAPNEKLFF
TRBV2 CASSSRTQSNEQFF
TRBV20-1 CSAVRNMNTEAFF
TRBV12-3/TRBV12-4 CASIAVPVGNRPIGQFF
TRBV27 CASSLSGTGLNEQYF
TRBV7-2 CASRQSGAKNIQYF
TRBV27 CASSLLRSGGPNEQFF
TRBV20-1 CSARDILAGANEQFF
TRBV5-6 CASSLGTEKLFF
TRBV2 CASSFGEGALGYTF
TRBV5-1 CASSSQGRKETQYF
TRBV19 CASSLRQPQTMNTEAFF